A selection of T cell receptor beta chains follows, all from one sample in a study of regulatory T cells in long-lasting Graves disease. Via MiXCR, TCRdb re-called the multiplex PCR reads, giving one row per CDR3 protein. The sample yields roughly 500,000 distinct CDR3 sequences, roughly 14% seen once. This same sample was also part of a study on T cells in Graves' hyperthyroidism and ophthalmopathy.

Sequences were derived from peripheral blood mononuclear cells (PBMCs), sampled at new diagnosis, from a patient treated with antithyroid drugs. The receptors shown here come from a man between 25 and 39 years old with Graves disease. CDR3s include the opening cysteine and the closing phenylalanine or tryptophan. Each record gives: CDR3 protein, CDR3 DNA, V gene, J gene, D gene, clone size. D genes are given only for firm matches. Clone size is shown for a subset of rows, as once, few, many or a class of expanded clone.

CDR3: CASRGTSYNEQFF; DNA: TGTGCCAGCAGAGGGACTAGCTACAATGAGCAGTTCTTC; V: TRBV12-3/TRBV12-4; J: TRBJ2-1; D: TRBD2; size: many
CDR3: CSVTTGLGEQYF; DNA: TGCAGCGTAACGACAGGGCTTGGGGAGCAGTACTTC; V: TRBV29-1; J: TRBJ2-7; D: TRBD1; size: many
CDR3: CATSDPRPGSNQPQHF; DNA: TGTGCCACCAGTGATCCCCGCCCGGGTTCGAACCAGCCCCAGCATTTT; V: TRBV24-1; J: TRBJ1-5; D: .; size: many
CDR3: CASSLVESGQPQHF; DNA: TGTGCCAGCAGCTTAGTTGAGTCGGGTCAGCCCCAGCATTTT; V: TRBV7-2; J: TRBJ1-5; D: .; size: many
CDR3: CASSPRGLSGRSGELFF; DNA: TGCGCCAGCAGCCCCCGAGGGCTCAGCGGGAGATCCGGGGAGCTGTTTTTT; V: TRBV5-1; J: TRBJ2-2; D: TRBD2; size: many
CDR3: CASRPQRGNEQFF; DNA: TGCGCCAGCAGGCCCCAGCGGGGGAATGAGCAGTTCTTC; V: TRBV5-1; J: TRBJ2-1; D: TRBD2; size: many
CDR3: CASSTTNGGPEAFF; DNA: TGTGCCAGCAGTACTACAAACGGGGGCCCGGAAGCTTTCTTT; V: TRBV6-1; J: TRBJ1-1; D: .; size: many
CDR3: CSASPTLAKNIQYF; DNA: TGCAGTGCTAGCCCGACCTTAGCCAAAAACATTCAGTACTTC; V: TRBV20-1; J: TRBJ2-4; D: .; size: many
CDR3: CAGSPLEGPGYTF; DNA: TGTGCCGGCTCACCCCTCGAAGGGCCCGGCTACACCTTC; V: TRBV18; J: TRBJ1-2; D: .; size: .
CDR3: CSVLGQFDQPQHF; DNA: TGCAGCGTTTTGGGACAGTTCGATCAGCCCCAGCATTTT; V: TRBV29-1; J: TRBJ1-5; D: TRBD1; size: many
CDR3: CASSPVGVTYEQYF; DNA: TGTGCCAGCTCACCAGTCGGGGTAACCTACGAGCAGTACTTC; V: TRBV18; J: TRBJ2-7; D: .; size: few
CDR3: CASTRGGPLDEQYF; DNA: TGTGCCAGCACGCGTGGAGGGCCCTTGGACGAGCAGTACTTC; V: TRBV12-3/TRBV12-4; J: TRBJ2-7; D: .; size: many
CDR3: CAISDPGQSDQPQHF; DNA: TGTGCCATCAGTGACCCGGGACAATCAGATCAGCCCCAGCATTTT; V: TRBV10-3; J: TRBJ1-5; D: .; size: few
CDR3: CSASLRRSPTDTQYF; DNA: TGCAGTGCTAGCCTCCGGAGGAGTCCGACAGATACGCAGTATTTT; V: TRBV20-1; J: TRBJ2-3; D: .; size: many
CDR3: CASSKAKNIQYF; DNA: TGTGCCAGCAGTAAAGCCAAAAACATTCAGTACTTC; V: TRBV12-3/TRBV12-4; J: TRBJ2-4; D: .; size: many
CDR3: CASSRDRGALAPSSYEQYF; DNA: TGTGCCAGCAGCCGAGACAGGGGAGCTCTAGCGCCTAGCTCCTACGAGCAGTACTTC; V: TRBV6-1; J: TRBJ2-7; D: TRBD1; size: .
CDR3: CATSDSRPSTDTQYF; DNA: TGTGCCACCAGTGATTCAAGGCCGAGCACAGATACGCAGTATTTT; V: TRBV24-1; J: TRBJ2-3; D: .; size: many
CDR3: CSVEGKGDEQFF; DNA: TGCAGCGTTGAAGGAAAGGGAGACGAGCAGTTCTTC; V: TRBV29-1; J: TRBJ2-1; D: .; size: many
CDR3: CASSLARVDYTF; DNA: TGCGCCAGCAGCTTGGCCAGGGTGGACTACACCTTC; V: TRBV5-1; J: TRBJ1-2; D: .; size: many
CDR3: CASSPIFPSGRAYEQYF; DNA: TGTGCCAGCAGTCCCATTTTTCCTAGCGGGAGGGCCTACGAGCAGTACTTC; V: TRBV27; J: TRBJ2-7; D: TRBD2; size: many
CDR3: CSARDAGRSPLHF; DNA: TGCAGTGCTAGAGATGCAGGGCGATCACCCCTCCACTTT; V: TRBV20-1; J: TRBJ1-6; D: .; size: few
CDR3: CAWNPGGPYEQYF; DNA: TGTGCCTGGAATCCGGGGGGACCCTACGAGCAGTACTTC; V: TRBV30; J: TRBJ2-7; D: TRBD2; size: .
CDR3: CASSSFDLGGPEYNEQFF; DNA: TGTGCCAGCAGCTCCTTCGATTTGGGAGGGCCTGAATACAATGAGCAGTTCTTC; V: TRBV7-9; J: TRBJ2-1; D: TRBD2; size: many
CDR3: CASSRLALNTGELFF; DNA: TGTGCCAGCAGCCGACTAGCGTTGAACACCGGGGAGCTGTTTTTT; V: TRBV3-1; J: TRBJ2-2; D: TRBD2; size: many
CDR3: CAWSRGTVNTEAFF; DNA: TGTGCCTGGAGTAGGGGGACAGTGAACACTGAAGCTTTCTTT; V: TRBV30; J: TRBJ1-1; D: TRBD1; size: many
CDR3: CASSPGGTSYGYTF; DNA: TGTGCCAGCAGCCCGGGGGGGACATCCTATGGCTACACCTTC; V: TRBV9; J: TRBJ1-2; D: .; size: .
CDR3: CASSSLTQSYEQYF; DNA: TGTGCCAGCAGCTCCCTGACCCAATCCTACGAGCAGTACTTC; V: TRBV11-2; J: TRBJ2-7; D: .; size: many
CDR3: CASSLTGTSGNYEQYF; DNA: TGTGCCAGCAGTTTAACTGGGACTAGCGGGAATTACGAGCAGTACTTC; V: TRBV27; J: TRBJ2-7; D: TRBD2; size: many
CDR3: CASSSYPGGETQYF; DNA: TGTGCCAGCAGTTCATATCCTGGGGGGGAGACCCAGTACTTC; V: TRBV13; J: TRBJ2-5; D: .; size: .
CDR3: CASGSRISVSSYNEQFF; DNA: TGTGCTAGTGGTTCTAGAATCAGCGTGAGCTCCTACAATGAGCAGTTCTTC; V: TRBV12-5; J: TRBJ2-1; D: .; size: many
CDR3: CASSSSGGEQFF; DNA: TGTGCCAGCAGTTCTTCAGGTGGGGAGCAGTTCTTC; V: TRBV6-2/TRBV6-3; J: TRBJ2-1; D: .; size: few
CDR3: CASTGGGLDTEAFF; DNA: TGTGCCAGCACAGGGGGCGGCTTGGACACTGAAGCTTTCTTT; V: TRBV27; J: TRBJ1-1; D: TRBD1; size: .
CDR3: CASSLGLEETQYF; DNA: TGCGCCAGCAGCTTGGGACTTGAAGAGACCCAGTACTTC; V: TRBV4-1; J: TRBJ2-5; D: .; size: few
CDR3: CASSRLLGTASQETQYF; DNA: TGTGCCAGCAGTCGGCTCCTCGGGACAGCCAGCCAAGAGACCCAGTACTTC; V: TRBV25-1; J: TRBJ2-5; D: TRBD1; size: .
CDR3: CASSLIGYYNEQFF; DNA: TGTGCCAGCAGTTTAATAGGCTACTACAATGAGCAGTTCTTC; V: TRBV12-3/TRBV12-4; J: TRBJ2-1; D: .; size: many
CDR3: CASSQEAETQYF; DNA: TGTGCCAGCAGCCAAGAGGCGGAGACCCAGTACTTC; V: TRBV14; J: TRBJ2-5; D: .; size: few
CDR3: CASSQDETYGQPQHF; DNA: TGCGCCAGCAGCCAAGATGAGACGTATGGTCAGCCCCAGCATTTT; V: TRBV4-1; J: TRBJ1-5; D: .; size: many
CDR3: CASSYSGQGGVAGELFF; DNA: TGTGCCAGCAGTTACTCGGGACAGGGGGGGGTCGCCGGGGAGCTGTTTTTT; V: TRBV6-2/TRBV6-3; J: TRBJ2-2; D: TRBD1; size: many
CDR3: CSARDPRAFTEAFF; DNA: TGCAGTGCTAGAGATCCTCGGGCCTTCACTGAAGCTTTCTTT; V: TRBV20-1; J: TRBJ1-1; D: .; size: many
CDR3: CASNGADSNTDTQYF; DNA: TGTGCCAGCAACGGAGCGGACAGCAACACAGATACGCAGTATTTT; V: TRBV6-1; J: TRBJ2-3; D: .; size: many
CDR3: CASSQGLRGYEQYF; DNA: TGTGCCAGCAGCCAAGGGTTACGTGGTTACGAGCAGTACTTC; V: TRBV3-1; J: TRBJ2-7; D: .; size: many
CDR3: CASSITGSSYNEQFF; DNA: TGTGCCAGCTCAATCACCGGAAGCTCCTACAATGAGCAGTTCTTC; V: TRBV19; J: TRBJ2-1; D: .; size: many
CDR3: CSARRLESPLHF; DNA: TGCAGTGCTAGAAGACTGGAGTCACCCCTCCACTTT; V: TRBV20-1; J: TRBJ1-6; D: .; size: few
CDR3: CATSRDLVNTQYF; DNA: TGTGCCACCAGCAGAGATCTAGTCAATACGCAGTATTTT; V: TRBV15; J: TRBJ2-3; D: .; size: many
CDR3: CASSLAGRARFGHEQFF; DNA: TGTGCCAGCTCACTCGCGGGGAGGGCCAGGTTCGGGCATGAGCAGTTCTTC; V: TRBV18; J: TRBJ2-1; D: TRBD2; size: few
CDR3: CASSSGKHQPQHF; DNA: TGTGCCAGCAGCTCCGGGAAACATCAGCCCCAGCATTTT; V: TRBV7-2; J: TRBJ1-5; D: .; size: .
CDR3: CASSLDNSYEQYF; DNA: TGTGCCAGCAGCCTAGACAACTCCTACGAGCAGTACTTC; V: TRBV3-1; J: TRBJ2-7; D: .; size: few
CDR3: CASSSLASYEQYF; DNA: TGTGCCAGCAGTTCACTAGCGAGCTACGAGCAGTACTTC; V: TRBV12-3/TRBV12-4; J: TRBJ2-7; D: TRBD2; size: many
CDR3: CASGNRFSYEQYF; DNA: TGTGCCAGCGGCAACAGGTTCTCCTACGAGCAGTACTTC; V: TRBV7-8; J: TRBJ2-7; D: .; size: .